The present TCR beta chain was sequenced within a study of graft-versus-host responses after intestinal transplantation. Produced via immunoSEQ multiplex PCR; TCRdb's table is partial and in-frame only. The sample shows about 21,000 clones, about 35% of them seen only once. There were some 200,000 CFSE-labeled responder cells plated together with some 200,000 irradiated, violet-dye-labeled stimulator cells. In its sample, this clone was seen a few times. After removal of 0 bases from V and 7 bases from J, the junction contained 7 bases not matched to a gene. Germline-derived CDR1 and CDR2 are ENHRY and SYGVKD. The CDR3 contains 16 residues.

This specimen was alloreactive CD8+ T cells from a mixed lymphocyte reaction culture, taken before intestinal transplant. Subset of the sample: CFSE-low proliferating T cells sorted from roughly six-day pre-transplant mixed lymphocyte reaction (GvH or HvG direction). The J gene is TRBJ2-3, the V gene TRBV10-3; 10 bases map to TRBD2. This sequence originates from a human patient who received an intestinal transplant. CDR3 region: CAISESTTSGEHTQYF. Here the CDR3 DNA reads TGTGCCATCAGTGAGTCGACCACTAGCGGGGAGCATACGCAGTATTTT.